These T cell receptor beta chains were read from a single sample in a study of naive and memory T cell subsets. Using its own MiXCR run on the UMI-ligation and nested PCR reads, TCRdb lists one record per CDR3 protein. The table has more than 100,000 distinct CDR3 sequences, roughly 32% seen once; the top ten hold approximately 0.88%. Sequences were obtained from central memory CD4+ T cells from blood. The origin of the receptors is a human donor in good health. CDR3s include the opening cysteine and the closing phenylalanine or tryptophan. The D gene is left open where the match is weak. Size is stated for part of the rows, as once, few or many counts, or as a class when the clone is expanded.

d_call clone_size j_call v_call cdr3_nt cdr3_aa
TRBD2 NA TRBJ2-3 TRBV12-3/TRBV12-4 TGTGCCAGCAGTTACGCCCAAGCGGGAAGCACAGATACGCAGTATTTT CASSYAQAGSTDTQYF
NA few TRBJ1-2 TRBV28 TGTGCCAGCCGGACTGGATCGACCGGCTACACCTTC CASRTGSTGYTF
NA few TRBJ2-5 TRBV11-1 TGTGCCAGCAGCCAGAGGACAGCGAGGTACCAAGAGACCCAGTACTTC CASSQRTARYQETQYF
TRBD1 NA TRBJ2-1 TRBV4-2 TGTGCCAGCAGCCACACGGGACAGGGGCTGGACAATGAGCAGTTCTTC CASSHTGQGLDNEQFF
TRBD1 many TRBJ1-1 TRBV29-1 TGCAGCGTGTCCGGGACAGGGGGCATGAACACTGAAGCTTTCTTT CSVSGTGGMNTEAFF
TRBD2 few TRBJ2-7 TRBV5-1 TGCGCCAGCAGCTTGGGCGGGAGGAACTCCTACGAGCAGTACTTC CASSLGGRNSYEQYF
NA NA TRBJ2-1 TRBV29-1 TGCAGCGTTGAATTGACTAGATTAACGTATGAGCAGTTCTTC CSVELTRLTYEQFF
NA few TRBJ1-5 TRBV20-1 TGCAGTGCTAGAGAGACCTTTGGCGCCCGGAATCAGCCCCAGCATTTT CSARETFGARNQPQHF
NA NA TRBJ1-1 TRBV7-9 TGTGCCCTTGGGGGGAGGTCTGAAACTGAAGCTTTCTTT CALGGRSETEAFF
NA NA TRBJ2-1 TRBV12-3/TRBV12-4 TGTGCCAGCAGTGCCCGACTGATTGGGGACAATGAGCAGTTCTTC CASSARLIGDNEQFF
NA few TRBJ1-1 TRBV5-1 TGCGCCAGCAGCTTGGGACCTCAGAACACTGAAGCTTTCTTT CASSLGPQNTEAFF
TRBD2 few TRBJ2-7 TRBV7-2 TGTGCCAGCAGCTTAAAAGGGACTAGCGTCTACGAGCAGTACTTC CASSLKGTSVYEQYF
NA NA TRBJ1-5 TRBV6-1 TGTGCCAGCAGTGAAGTCCTGTATAGCAATCAGCCCCAGCATTTT CASSEVLYSNQPQHF
TRBD1 few TRBJ2-7 TRBV2 TGTGCCAGCAGTGACGTGACAGGGAGCTCCTACGAGCAGTACTTC CASSDVTGSSYEQYF
TRBD2 few TRBJ2-2 TRBV10-3 TGTGCCACCACGTTAAGGACTAGCGTTACTGGCGCGAACACCGGGGAGCTGTTTTTT CATTLRTSVTGANTGELFF
TRBD2 NA TRBJ2-1 TRBV9 TGTGCCAGCACTCGATCCGGGGGACTAGCGGGAGGGTACAATGAGCAGTTCTTC CASTRSGGLAGGYNEQFF
NA few TRBJ2-1 TRBV28 TGTGCCAGCAGTCCCCCCCGTGGTCAGGGGTCCCCAATCTTC CASSPPRGQGSPIF
NA NA TRBJ2-2 TRBV5-8 TGTGCCAGCAGCTTCGCCGGAGGTTACACCGGGGAGCTGTTTTTT CASSFAGGYTGELFF
NA NA TRBJ1-5 TRBV5-1 TGCGCCAGCAGCCTGGGCGACACCGGATTAGGCCAGCCCCAGCATTTT CASSLGDTGLGQPQHF
NA NA TRBJ1-1 TRBV28 TGTGCCAGCAGAGTGACGGTTAAGGCTGAAGCTTTCTTT CASRVTVKAEAFF
TRBD2 few TRBJ2-5 TRBV20-1 TGCAGTGCTAGTTACCTAGCGGGAGTAGGAGGCGAGACCCAGTACTTC CSASYLAGVGGETQYF
NA NA TRBJ2-6 TRBV7-2 TGTGCCAGCAGCCGGTCCCAACCCGGGGCCAACGTCCTGACTTTC CASSRSQPGANVLTF
NA many TRBJ2-3 TRBV20-1 TGCAGTGCTAGAGTGACTAGCACAGATACGCAGTATTTT CSARVTSTDTQYF
TRBD1 NA TRBJ2-1 TRBV6-2/TRBV6-3 TGTGCCAGCAGTCTCACAGGGGCCGGGTACAATGAGCAGTTCTTC CASSLTGAGYNEQFF
TRBD1 many TRBJ2-2 TRBV23-1 TGCGCCAATACAGGGGGAGACAACACCGGGGAGCTGTTTTTT CANTGGDNTGELFF
TRBD1 many TRBJ2-3 TRBV29-1 TGCAGCGTAACGACAGGGACCACCGGCACAGATACGCAGTATTTT CSVTTGTTGTDTQYF
NA NA TRBJ2-5 TRBV5-1 TGCGCCAGCAGATCCGGCGGGCAAGAGACCCAGTACTTC CASRSGGQETQYF
TRBD1 few TRBJ2-5 TRBV6-5 TGTGCCAGCAGTTACTCGATCCCCCACAGGGGCAGGGAGACCCAGTACTTC CASSYSIPHRGRETQYF
NA NA TRBJ2-7 TRBV7-9 TGTGCCAGCAGCTCGGGACGGTTCTACGAGCAGTACTTC CASSSGRFYEQYF
NA many TRBJ2-3 TRBV2 TGTGCCAGCAGTGATTATCAGGCGGCTAGGGGTACGCAGTATTTT CASSDYQAARGTQYF
NA NA TRBJ2-5 TRBV25-1 TGTGCCAGCAGTGATGGCAGGTCGGGAAAAGAGACCCAGTACTTC CASSDGRSGKETQYF
NA NA TRBJ1-2 TRBV11-2 TGTGCCAGCAGCTTAGGCGCAGGGTTCCACACCTTC CASSLGAGFHTF
TRBD1 few TRBJ2-1 TRBV3-1 TGTGCCAGCACCAAGACAGGGAATGAGCAGTTCTTC CASTKTGNEQFF
TRBD1 many TRBJ2-7 TRBV5-4 TGTGCCAGCAGCTTGCGAGGGGGCGCCTACGAGCAGTACTTC CASSLRGGAYEQYF
NA NA TRBJ2-3 TRBV6-1 TGTGCCACCCGTGAGTCCACAGATACGCAGTATTTT CATRESTDTQYF
TRBD2 NA TRBJ2-1 TRBV9 TGTGCCAGCAGCGTAGATGCTAGCGGGAACTCCTACAATGAGCAGTTCTTC CASSVDASGNSYNEQFF
NA NA TRBJ2-3 TRBV10-3 TGTGCCATCAGTCGGACCGACACAGATACGCAGTATTTT CAISRTDTDTQYF
TRBD2 few TRBJ2-3 TRBV10-3 TGTGCCATCAGTCCGACTAGCGGGTTTACAGATACGCAGTATTTT CAISPTSGFTDTQYF
TRBD1 NA TRBJ1-1 TRBV11-2 TGTGCCAGCAGCATTACAGGGGGGGAGAACACTGAAGCTTTCTTT CASSITGGENTEAFF
TRBD1 few TRBJ2-7 TRBV7-6 TGTGCCAGCAGCCCGGGACAGTCACTCTACGAGCAGTACTTC CASSPGQSLYEQYF
NA NA TRBJ1-1 TRBV11-1 TGTGCCAGCAGCTTGCGGGGGCCGGAAAGGGCTTTCTTT CASSLRGPERAFF
NA many TRBJ2-2 TRBV9 TGTGCCAGCAGCGTAGACAGGACGAACACCGGGGAGCTGTTTTTT CASSVDRTNTGELFF
NA NA TRBJ1-5 TRBV18 TGTGCCAGCTCACCAGGGACCCGATTTGAGCCCCAGCATTTT CASSPGTRFEPQHF
NA few TRBJ1-2 TRBV20-1 TGCAGTGCTAGACGAGGCAGGGGCGACTATGGCTACACCTTC CSARRGRGDYGYTF
NA NA TRBJ2-5 TRBV6-6 TGTGCCAGTAGACGGCCTGAACAGACCCAGTACTTC CASRRPEQTQYF
NA NA TRBJ2-4 TRBV6-2/TRBV6-3 TGTGCCAGCAGTGCCGGACCTCTGAACATTCAGTACTTC CASSAGPLNIQYF
NA few TRBJ2-3 TRBV20-1 TGCAGTGCAATCCTTCAGGGCGGGGGCACAGATACGCAGTATTTT CSAILQGGGTDTQYF
NA few TRBJ1-1 TRBV28 TGTGCCAGCAGGCCATCAGGGAGGTTTGAAGCTTTCTTT CASRPSGRFEAFF
TRBD1 few TRBJ1-1 TRBV27 TGTGCCAGCAGTTTACGGGGAGGGGGCATGAACACTGAAGCTTTCTTT CASSLRGGGMNTEAFF
NA few TRBJ1-6 TRBV5-1 TGCGCCAGCAGCTCGACCGGGACCGCACGTTCACCCCTCCACTTT CASSSTGTARSPLHF
NA NA TRBJ2-2 TRBV7-6 TGTGCCAGCAGCCCACGACATCTAGCGACCACCGGGGAGCTGTTTTTT CASSPRHLATTGELFF